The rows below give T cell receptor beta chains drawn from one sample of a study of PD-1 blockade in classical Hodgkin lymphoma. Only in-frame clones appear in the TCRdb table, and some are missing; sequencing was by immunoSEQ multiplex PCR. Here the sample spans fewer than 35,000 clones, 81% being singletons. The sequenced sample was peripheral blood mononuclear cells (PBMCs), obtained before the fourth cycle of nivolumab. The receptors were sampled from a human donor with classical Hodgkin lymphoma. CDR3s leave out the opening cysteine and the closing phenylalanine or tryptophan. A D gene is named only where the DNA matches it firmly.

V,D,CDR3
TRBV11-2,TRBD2,ASSPTPGLAGAGELF
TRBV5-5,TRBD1,ASSSGTGDYGYT
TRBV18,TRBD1,ASSGTGGTEAF
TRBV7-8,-,ASSDSPRLNTEAF
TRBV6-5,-,ASRRTVATNEKLF
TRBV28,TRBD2,ASRPTSRSRDEQY
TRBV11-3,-,ASSIDSDNEQF
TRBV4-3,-,ASSQDLGTYYEQY
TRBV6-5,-,ASSSGNQETQY
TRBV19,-,ASAEGAGNTIY
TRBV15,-,ATSRDYGGYT
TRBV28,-,ASRLGGPNTEAF
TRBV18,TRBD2,ASSRGLAEETQY
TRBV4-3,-,ASSQDLLLGGYT
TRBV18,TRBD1,ASSPGNRQGEAF
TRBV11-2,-,ASSLGQSYGYT
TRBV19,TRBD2,ASSIGTSGYEQY
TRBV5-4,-,ASSLGGLRTDTQY
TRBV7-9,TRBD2,ASTLSGTLRNKETQY
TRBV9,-,ASSVDKDTVNYGYT
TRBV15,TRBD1,ATSRGDRVYEQY
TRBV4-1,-,ASSQDMQAENIQY
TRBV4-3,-,ASSQGGGQGVLYGYT
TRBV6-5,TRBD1,ASSYAGQGNNEQF
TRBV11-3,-,ASSTDRGANEQF
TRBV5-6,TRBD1,ASSLAGTGGETQY
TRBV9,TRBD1,ASSVGQGGGYT
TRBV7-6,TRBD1,ASSLVGTGVFSGANVLT
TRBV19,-,ASSWGGKETQY
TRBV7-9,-,ASSGYQETQY
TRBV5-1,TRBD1,ASSVGQGKIYGYT
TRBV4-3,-,ASSQDWASDTGELF
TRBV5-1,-,ASSSRGNYEQY
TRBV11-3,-,ASSFSTGDTQY
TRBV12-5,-,ASGLARAYSNQPQH
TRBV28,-,ASSPGKNTGELF
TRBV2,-,ASSEVVVETQY
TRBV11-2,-,ASSLGTVNTEAF
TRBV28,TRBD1,ASSLSTGGGETQY
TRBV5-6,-,ASSGGAGARETQY
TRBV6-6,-,ASSYPKTGADTQY
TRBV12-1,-,ATSPPRGLIPEQETQY
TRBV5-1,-,ASSLGLNTEAF
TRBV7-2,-,ASSLTGRKAF
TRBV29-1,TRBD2,STGLAGETQY
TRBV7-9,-,ASSAKGGYT
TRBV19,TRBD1,ASSPGTATSTDTQY
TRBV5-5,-,ASSLDGRYGYT
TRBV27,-,ASSLGGSSYNEQF
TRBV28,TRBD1,ASSSGGGETQPQH
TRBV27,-,ASSRFRGSEKLF
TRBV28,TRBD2,ASSPYSTSGLSTDTQY
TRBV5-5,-,ASSLGIAGHNYEQY
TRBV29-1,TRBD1,SVGTGDSQPQH